Each of the 18 T cell receptor beta chains below was sequenced from the same sample in a study of identical twins. Each CDR3 protein is one row after TCRdb ran MiXCR on the 5' RACE reads. The sample contains roughly 250,000 distinct CDR3 sequences, over 11% of which appear only once. The specimen sequenced was memory (CD45RO+) T cells sorted from blood. The source is a woman aged 18-29 years in good health.

This clonotype was detected only a few times. This sequence joins TRBV11-1 and TRBJ1-1; D is unclear. The V gene's germline CDR1 is SGHAT and CDR2 FQDESV (reference sequence). V was trimmed by 8 bases and J by 3 bases, leaving 16 bases between them. The CDR3 sequence is 14 residues long. The CDR3 sequence is CASPGRRGHTEAFF. CDR3 nucleotide sequence: TGTGCCAGCCCAGGACGGAGAGGGCACACTGAAGCTTTCTTT.

This chain connects TRBV13 to TRBJ2-3; unclear D gene. Trimming took 5 bases from V and 2 from J, leaving 8 bases between them. CDR1 PRHDT and CDR2 FYEKMQ come from the germline V gene (reference sequence). CDR3 length: 13 residues. CDR3 in amino acids: CASSRPFTDTQYF. The CDR3 DNA reads TGTGCCAGCAGCCGCCCGTTCACAGATACGCAGTATTTT.

The V call is TRBV3-1, the J call TRBJ2-2; D unresolved. The CDR3 runs to 15 residues. V lost 1 base, J lost 6 bases, and 12 bases lay in between. Germline V CDR1 and CDR2: LGHDT, YNNKEL (reference sequence). In DNA, the CDR3 is TGTGCCAGCAGCCAAGTGGGAAGGTCGGCCGGGGAGCTGTTTTTT. This sequence encodes CASSQVGRSAGELFF.

This sequence joins TRBV27 and TRBJ2-2, with D unclear. V lost 8 bases and J 2 bases, leaving 12 bases between the germline ends. The CDR3 totals 14 residues. Germline CDR1 MNHEY, CDR2 SMNVEV (reference sequence). CDR3 sequence: CASCTQSNTGELFF. CDR3 in DNA: TGTGCCAGCTGCACTCAGAGTAACACCGGGGAGCTGTTTTTT.

The chain has TRBV4-2 and TRBJ2-3, with a tentative D call TRBD1 (5 bases). The germline V gene has CDR1 LGHNA and CDR2 YNFKEQ. The CDR3 is 15 amino acids. V lost 0 bases and J 8 bases, leaving 15 bases between the germline ends. The CDR3 bases are TGTGCCAGCAGCCAAGAGGAAGCTCCTAGGGGTACGCAGTATTTT. It translates to CASSQEEAPRGTQYF.

The V call is TRBV10-3, the J call TRBJ2-7; a weak D match, TRBD2 (6 bases). V lost 9 bases and J 3 bases, leaving 18 bases between the germline ends. The CDR3 is 14 amino acids. The germline V gene has CDR1 ENHRY and CDR2 SYGVKD. Written as DNA, the CDR3 is TGTGCCATAGCCTATAGCGGCGGGGACTACGAGCAGTACTTC. This encodes CAIAYSGGDYEQYF.

This chain connects TRBV19 to TRBJ2-5; a weak D match, TRBD1 (5 bases). The V and J ends lost 5 bases and 4 bases respectively, with 8 bases between them. From germline, CDR1 is LNHDA and CDR2 SQIVND (reference sequence). The CDR3 runs to 12 residues. Here the CDR3 reads CASSSGAETQYF. The CDR3, as DNA: TGTGCCAGTAGTTCTGGGGCAGAGACCCAGTACTTC.

This clonotype was observed a single time. Germline is not matched at one junction end, which may reflect a read error. V usage is TRBV7-8 and J usage is TRBJ2-3; 9 bases agree with TRBD2. Germline V lookup: CDR1 SGHVS, CDR2 FQNEAQ. The CDR3 spans 17 residues. CDR3 in DNA: TGTGCCGGCAGCTTAGAAGTGGCGGGCGGGAGGGCAGATACGCAGTATTTT. This translates into CAGSLEVAGGRADTQYF.

The V and J genes are TRBV7-7 and TRBJ2-5; D assignment may be TRBD1 or TRBD2 (5 bases each). This CDR3 comprises 13 residues. V was cut by 5 bases and J by 2 bases, with 9 bases left in between. Germline V lookup: CDR1 SSHAT, CDR2 FNYEAQ (reference sequence). Here the CDR3 DNA reads TGTGCCAGCAGCACGGGACGGCAAGAGACCCAGTACTTC. Translating it yields CASSTGRQETQYF.

At least ten counts were recorded for this clonotype. The rearrangement links TRBV20-1 to TRBJ2-3; no definite D call. Trimming removed 6 bases from V and 2 bases from J, with 15 bases in between. The germline V gene encodes CDR1 DFQATT and CDR2 SNEGSKA (reference sequence). There are 14 residues in the CDR3. In DNA form, the CDR3 reads TGCAGTGCCGTATCGGACCGTACCACAGATACGCAGTATTTT. It specifies CSAVSDRTTDTQYF.

This clonotype showed up just a few times. An end of the junction differs from the germline gene, which may be a read error. The chain recombines TRBV3-1 with TRBJ1-2; TRBD1 might be the D (6 bases). The CDR3 loop spans 15 amino acids. The V gene's germline CDR1 is LGHDT and CDR2 YNNKEL (reference sequence). The CDR3 protein is CASSLGQNPNYGYTF. Here the CDR3 DNA reads TGTGCCAGCAGCTTAGGACAGAACCCTAATTATGGCTACACCTTC.

The chain joins TRBV7-2 to TRBJ2-1; the D gene is possibly TRBD2 (5 bases). Per the germline V gene, CDR1 is SGHTA and CDR2 is FQGNSA. CDR3 length: 17 residues. V was trimmed by 5 bases and J by 11 bases, leaving 28 bases between them. CDR3 in amino acids: CASSPPRRQMDFGKQFF. The CDR3 bases are TGTGCCAGCAGCCCCCCTAGGAGGCAGATGGATTTCGGTAAGCAGTTCTTC.

This clonotype was seen many times. The rearrangement uses TRBV4-2 and TRBJ1-2; unclear D gene. The ends were cut back, 1 base at V and 5 bases at J, with 8 bases in the middle. The CDR3 is 13 residues long. Germline V gives CDR1 LGHNA, CDR2 YNFKEQ. This CDR3 reads CASSQAGGYGYTF. The CDR3 DNA reads as TGTGCCAGCAGCCAAGCAGGCGGATATGGCTACACCTTC.

The rearrangement joins TRBV6-5 to TRBJ1-5, with D hard to call. The CDR3 is 13 amino acids. The V end was cut by 2 bases, the J end by 6 bases, with 8 bases between. Germline CDR1 is MNHEY and CDR2 is SVGAGI. CDR3: CASSYVTGQPQHF. The CDR3 region has the DNA TGTGCCAGCAGTTACGTTACTGGTCAGCCCCAGCATTTT.

This clonotype was picked up a small number of times. This chain links TRBV20-1 with TRBJ2-3; the D gene could be TRBD1 or TRBD2 (5 bases each). The CDR3 length is 11 residues. The germline CDR1 and CDR2 sequences are DFQATT and SNEGSKA (reference sequence). Between the trimmed V and J ends, which lost 7 bases and 3 bases, there was a span of 8 bases. The chain's CDR3 is CSVGTTDTQYF. The CDR3 nucleotides are TGCAGTGTCGGGACGACAGATACGCAGTATTTT.

The gene calls are TRBV5-4 and TRBJ1-4, with 10 bases that match TRBD1. Germline assignment: CDR1 SGHNT and CDR2 YYREEE (reference sequence). The CDR3 covers 15 residues. After removal of 0 bases from V and 8 bases from J, the junction contained 4 bases not matched to a gene. In DNA form, the CDR3 reads TGTGCCAGCAGCTTGGGAGGGACAGGGGAAGAAAAACTGTTTTTT. Amino acids: CASSLGGTGEEKLFF.

CDR3 DNA sequence: TGCAGTGCTAGGAAGGTCAACCCAGATTATGGCTACACCTTC. It yields the protein CSARKVNPDYGYTF. J is TRBJ1-2 and V is TRBV20-1; D is ambiguous. The V gene lost 3 bases and the J gene lost 5 bases, with 16 bases spanning the gap. Germline CDR1 DFQATT, CDR2 SNEGSKA (reference sequence). This CDR3 has 14 amino acids.

This clonotype was seen more than once but under ten times. The V and J genes are TRBV6-1 and TRBJ2-1; TRBD2 is a possible D gene (6 bases). CDR1 and CDR2 from the germline V gene are MNHNS and SASEGT. Trimming left V 7 bases short and J 2 bases short, with 15 bases between. The CDR3 sequence is 15 residues long. Written as DNA, the CDR3 is TGTGCCAGCACGGGTCGGGGGTTGGCCTACAATGAGCAGTTCTTC. Protein product: CASTGRGLAYNEQFF.